The 5 T cell receptor beta chains reported below all come from one sample, sequenced in a study of molecular identifiers for immune sequencing clone quantification. TCRdb passed the PCR reads through MiXCR, listing each CDR3 protein once. The repertoire holds some 650,000 distinct CDR3 sequences, with nearly 20% as singletons. Source material: naive CD8+ T cells from blood, with Jurkat cell RNA spiked in. Specified subset: FACS-sorted CD8+CD4-CCR7+CD45RA+ naive T cells. These receptors all come from a human donor in good health. Some libraries in this study had Jurkat cell RNA spiked in.

The chain is built from TRBV11-2 and TRBJ2-1; D possibly uses TRBD1 or TRBD2 (6 bases each). Per germline, CDR1 SGHAT and CDR2 FQNNGV. The CDR3 spans 16 residues. Trimming took 5 bases from V and 2 from J, leaving 16 bases between them. The CDR3 region is CASSPPGGGAYNEQFF. The CDR3 nucleotides read TGTGCCAGCAGCCCCCCAGGAGGGGGTGCCTACAATGAGCAGTTCTTC.

This clonotype was counted ten times or more. CDR3: CSVEAGGYLEQFF. DNA of the CDR3: TGCAGCGTTGAGGCGGGAGGGTATCTTGAGCAGTTCTTC. J is TRBJ2-1 and V is TRBV29-1, with 9 bases that match TRBD2. CDR1 is SQVTM and CDR2 is ANQGSEA in the germline V gene. The CDR3 is made up of 13 amino acids. J gave up 9 bases and V 3 bases, and 6 bases lay outside the gene matches.

This clonotype has ten or more counts. The chain combines TRBV12-3 or TRBV12-4 with TRBJ1-6; D ambiguous. V was cut by 3 bases and J by 0 bases, with 12 bases left in between. The CDR3 covers 17 residues. CDR3 nucleotides: TGTGCCAGCAGTTTTTCCTTGCCAAGCTCCTATAATTCACCCCTCCACTTT. This translates into CASSFSLPSSYNSPLHF.

In this sample, this clonotype turned up many times. The chain employs TRBV6-2 or TRBV6-3 and TRBJ2-6, with 7 bases fitting TRBD1. The CDR3 contains 18 residues. V shed 0 bases and J 0 bases; nucleotides not matched to a gene: 5. Germline CDR1 and CDR2: MNHEY and SVGEGT. CDR3 loop: CASSYSMPGGSGANVLTF. In DNA, the CDR3 is TGTGCCAGCAGTTACTCGATGCCAGGGGGCTCTGGGGCCAACGTCCTGACTTTC.

This clonotype showed up many times. The CDR3, as DNA: TGTGCCAGCAGCCAAGTCGGGACAGGCCCGATAGGGGAAAAACTGTTTTTT. Protein: CASSQVGTGPIGEKLFF. The genes are TRBV3-1 and TRBJ1-4; 8 bases line up with TRBD1. The germline gives CDR1 LGHDT, CDR2 YNNKEL (reference sequence). This CDR3 comprises 17 residues. V lost 1 base to trimming and J lost 8 bases; unmatched junction nucleotides: 12.